This TCR beta chain is drawn from a study of PD-1 blockade in classical Hodgkin lymphoma. Repertoires were generated with immunoSEQ multiplex PCR, while TCRdb's copy carries only in-frame clones and drops some. The sample holds about 15,000 clones; around 90% are singletons and the top ten take 6.9%. Germline lookup yields CDR1 KGHSH and CDR2 LQKENI. The CDR3 extends over 17 amino acids. V shed 3 bases and J shed 4 bases, with 19 bases lying between them. Time point here: newly diagnosed, previously untreated cHL patient sample. This chain connects TRBV18 to TRBJ1-5, with TRBD1 as a possible D gene (5 bases). This receptor was identified in a human donor with classical Hodgkin lymphoma. Input material: peripheral blood mononuclear cells (PBMCs). The CDR3 region is CASSPSPAAGTNQPQHF. CDR3 nucleotides: TGTGCCAGCTCACCCTCTCCGGCCGCCGGGACTAATCAGCCCCAGCATTTT.